A single sample gave rise to the 12 T cell receptor beta chains below, sequenced in a study of shared clonotypes between healthy human individuals. TCRdb keeps only in-frame clones here, not all; method: immunoSEQ multiplex PCR. The sample has some 2.1 million clones; roughly 94% are singletons. Sequences were obtained from naive CD4+ T cells sorted from blood. Noted subset: CD45RA+ positively selected. Every receptor here comes from a man between 18 and 35 years old in good health.

This clone was detected only a few times. This rearrangement joins TRBV19 to TRBJ1-1; D ambiguous. The CDR3 consists of 13 residues. CDR1 LNHDA and CDR2 SQIVND come from the germline V gene (reference sequence). V was trimmed by 7 bases and J by 0 bases, leaving 9 bases between them. In nucleotides, the CDR3 is TGTGCCAGTACGGACCGATTGAACACTGAAGCTTTCTTT. As protein: CASTDRLNTEAFF. Complete variable domain (other parts from reference TRBV19 and TRBJ1-1): DGGITQSPKYLFRKEGQNVTLSCEQNLNHDAMYWYRQDPGQGLRLIYYSQIVNDFQKGDIAEGYSVSREKKESFPLTVTSAQKNPTAFYLCASTDRLNTEAFFGQGTRLTVV.

The chain is built from TRBV27 and TRBJ2-2; D is uncertain. Per the germline V gene, CDR1 is MNHEY and CDR2 is SMNVEV (reference sequence). V was cut by 6 bases and J by 0 bases, with 5 bases left in between. CDR3 length: 13 residues. The CDR3 DNA sequence: TGTGCCAGCAGGGAGACGAACACCGGGGAGCTGTTTTTT. This gives the protein CASRETNTGELFF.

J is TRBJ2-7 and V is TRBV7-9; TRBD2 agrees at 15 bases. This CDR3 contains 17 residues. V lost 5 bases to trimming and J lost 2 bases; unmatched junction nucleotides: 7. Germline V CDR1 and CDR2: SEHNR, FQNEAQ (reference sequence). CDR3 nucleotide sequence: TGTGCCAGCAGCAAGGGACTAGCGGGAGGTACGGCCTACGAGCAGTACTTC. It is translated as CASSKGLAGGTAYEQYF.

The chain employs TRBV5-1 and TRBJ2-7; possibly TRBD2 for D (7 bases). Germline assignment: CDR1 SGHRS and CDR2 YFSETQ. The CDR3 loop spans 13 amino acids. Trimming removed 4 bases from V and 3 bases from J, with 11 bases in between. CDR3: CASSGRGSYEQYF. For the CDR3, the DNA is TGCGCCAGCAGCGGGAGGGGGAGCTACGAGCAGTACTTC. Full variable domain (outside the CDR3, taken from reference TRBV5-1 and TRBJ2-7): KAGVTQTPRYLIKTRGQQVTLSCSPISGHRSVSWYQQTPGQGLQFLFEYFSETQRNKGNFPGRFSGRQFSNSRSEMNVSTLELGDSALYLCASSGRGSYEQYFGPGTRLTVT.

About this clone: A read error may be the cause here, since a much bigger clone is one base away. Other DNA sequences from this sample encode an identical CDR3 as well. V and J are TRBV18 and TRBJ1-1; no clear D gene. Germline CDR1 and CDR2: KGHSH and LQKENI. This CDR3 spans 12 amino acids. Deletions cut 2 bases from V and 1 base from J, with 2 bases between. The CDR3 region is CASSPKNTEAFF. The DNA for the CDR3 is TGTGCCAGCTCACCAAAGAACACTGAAGCTTTCTTT.

The chain uses TRBV6-1 and TRBJ1-2; D not resolved. Germline CDR1 is MNHNS and CDR2 is SASEGT. The CDR3 is 13 residues long. The germline V and J ends were trimmed by 4 bases and 0 bases, with 6 bases remaining between them. The CDR3 DNA is TGTGCCAGCAGTGGGTCCGCTAACTATGGCTACACCTTC. This encodes CASSGSANYGYTF.

The rearrangement joins TRBV11-2 to TRBJ2-5; 10 nucleotides agree with TRBD2. Germline V lookup: CDR1 SGHAT, CDR2 FQNNGV. The CDR3 contains 16 residues. With V trimmed by 5 bases and J by 2 bases, 8 bases remained unmatched. The CDR3 region is CASSPAIAGGQETQYF. CDR3 nucleotides: TGTGCCAGCAGCCCCGCAATAGCGGGAGGTCAAGAGACCCAGTACTTC.

The chain carries TRBV6-1 and TRBJ2-7; D assignment may be TRBD1 or TRBD2 (6 bases each). This CDR3 comprises 15 residues. Per germline, CDR1 MNHNS and CDR2 SASEGT. V dropped 10 bases and J dropped 2 bases, with 21 bases sitting between them. In nucleotides, the CDR3 is TGTGCCACCCTCTATGGGGGGCTGAGGGCCTACGAGCAGTACTTC. Translating gives CATLYGGLRAYEQYF.

As concerns this clone: This sample also contains other DNA sequences that code for the same CDR3. The chain links TRBV7-9 to TRBJ2-2; tentative D call: TRBD1 (7 bases). V lost 6 bases, J lost 5 bases, and 16 bases lay in between. The CDR3 has 15 amino acids. CDR1 and CDR2 from the germline V gene are SEHNR and FQNEAQ (reference sequence). The CDR3 DNA reads as TGTGCCAGCAGTCTCCCCTCAGGGGGGACCGGGGAGCTGTTTTTT. Amino acids: CASSLPSGGTGELFF.

This clone has just one count. The CDR3 here is CASSLGSWDRGFYSPLHF. The DNA of the CDR3 is TGTGCCAGCAGCTTAGGTTCTTGGGACAGGGGGTTTTATTCACCCCTCCACTTT. The chain recombines TRBV11-2 with TRBJ1-6, with TRBD1 matching 11 bases. Per the germline V gene, CDR1 is SGHAT and CDR2 is FQNNGV. CDR3 length equals 18 residues. With V trimmed by 1 base and J by 8 bases, 10 bases remained unmatched.

The V call is TRBV28, the J call TRBJ2-3; a weak D match, TRBD2 (6 bases). The CDR3 runs 14 residues. The V end was cut by 3 bases, the J end by 2 bases, with 9 bases between. Germline CDR1 reads MDHEN; CDR2 reads SYDVKM. In nucleotides, the CDR3 is TGTGCCAGCAGTTTGGCGGGGACCACAGATACGCAGTATTTT. This codes for CASSLAGTTDTQYF. Variable domain in full (rest from reference TRBV28 and TRBJ2-3): DVKVTQSSRYLVKRTGEKVFLECVQDMDHENMFWYRQDPGLGLRLIYFSYDVKMKEKGDIPEGYSVSREKKERFSLILESASTNQTSMYLCASSLAGTTDTQYFGPGTRLTVL.

This clone was counted a few times. Other DNA sequences in this sample translate to the same CDR3. This chain links TRBV19 with TRBJ1-5; no reliable D call. The CDR3 has 12 residues. The V gene lost 1 base and the J gene lost 2 bases, with 0 bases spanning the gap. Germline assignment: CDR1 LNHDA and CDR2 SQIVND (reference sequence). The CDR3 loop is CASSIGNQPQHF. The DNA for the CDR3 is TGTGCCAGTAGTATAGGCAATCAGCCCCAGCATTTT.